This paragraph reports one T cell receptor beta chain. The target antigen is unknown. Germline V CDR1 and CDR2: SGHNT, YYREEE (reference sequence). The CDR3 consists of 13 residues. The V end was cut by 1 base, the J end by 5 bases, with 10 bases between. Genomic DNA, the template, was used for profiling of the TCR beta VDJ and CDR3. TCRdb redid the calling of the reads with MiXCR, one entry per CDR3 protein. The table shows about 40,000 distinct CDR3 sequences, with roughly 69% occurring only once. This sample was included in a study of CD8+CD57+ T cells in acquired aplastic anemia. Study at large: The sorted CD4+ and CD8+ cells yielded an average roughly 3 ug of DNA. Whole-study findings and limits: The number of CD8+ CDR3 sequences shared by patients and controls was roughly 30.

The sequenced patients had an expansion of CD8+CD57+ cells seen by flow cytometry. All patients had severe acquired aplastic anemia. There was no therapy given to any patient before the blood sampling took place. The sequenced sample was sorted CD4+, CD8+, or CD8+CD57+ T cells (not recorded which) from PBMCs. This chain uses TRBV5-4 with TRBJ2-7; D remains ambiguous. The clonotype originates from a human donor with aplastic anemia. CDR3 region: CASSLSSTNEQYF. The CDR3 coding sequence is TGTGCCAGCAGCTTGTCTAGTACAAACGAGCAGTACTTC.